This paragraph covers one T cell receptor beta chain sequence. Its antigen remains unidentified. Clinical symptoms, serum thyroxine and TRAb, thyroid ultrasound and orbital computed tomography together formed the diagnostic basis. Each 10 ml fresh peripheral blood draw supplied the PBMCs. RNA transcripts served as the template for amplifying TCR beta CDR3 regions. Using the HTBI primer set, a first-round RT-PCR was run on the TCR CDR3. One entry per CDR3 protein, called by TCRdb with MiXCR from the multiplex PCR reads. The data show 350,000 to 400,000 distinct CDR3 sequences, about 18% seen once. This specimen belongs to a study of T cells in Graves' hyperthyroidism and ophthalmopathy. Study findings and constraints: Most clonotypes expanded in thyroid above 0.001 were likewise present in blood.

The germline V gene has CDR1 SGHDT and CDR2 YYEEEE. Trimming took 5 bases from V and 7 from J; bases not matched to a gene: 7. This CDR3 is 15 amino acids long. The chain has TRBV5-6 and TRBJ2-1; 12 bases agree with TRBD2. Sequencing used blood. This TCR was recovered from a man aged 18 to 30 with Graves' ophthalmopathy. This CDR3 reads CASSRGLAGNNEQFF. CDR3 nucleotides: TGTGCCAGCAGTCGAGGACTAGCGGGGAATAATGAGCAGTTCTTC.